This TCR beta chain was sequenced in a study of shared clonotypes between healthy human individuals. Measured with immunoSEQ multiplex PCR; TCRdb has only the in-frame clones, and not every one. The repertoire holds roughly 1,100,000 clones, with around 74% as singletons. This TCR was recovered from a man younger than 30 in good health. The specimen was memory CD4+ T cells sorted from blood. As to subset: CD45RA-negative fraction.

The CDR3 sequence is CASSPPGQGGNTEAFF. CDR3 coding DNA: TGTGCCAGCTCACCACCCGGACAGGGCGGGAACACTGAAGCTTTCTTT. The chain recombines TRBV18 with TRBJ1-1; 8 nucleotides agree with TRBD1. The CDR3 loop spans 16 amino acids. CDR1 is KGHSH, CDR2 LQKENI, per germline. The V gene end was trimmed by 0 bases and the J gene end by 1 base; junction bases not matched to a gene: 4. The whole variable domain, remainder taken from reference TRBV18 and TRBJ1-1, is NAGVMQNPRHLVRRRGQEARLRCSPMKGHSHVYWYRQLPEEGLKFMVYLQKENIIDESGMPKERFSAEFPKEGPSILRIQQVVRGDSAAYFCASSPPGQGGNTEAFFGQGTRLTVV.